Here is one T cell receptor (beta chain) with its context. The entry originates in a study of control samples from healthy donors and cancer patients. Method: immunoSEQ multiplex PCR; TCRdb's copy keeps in-frame clones and lacks some. The data contain some 90,000 clones, about nine tenths of them singletons. V gave up 4 bases and J gave up 7 bases, with 13 bases separating them. Germline CDR1 SNHLY, CDR2 FYNNEI. The CDR3 loop spans 13 amino acids. The receptor's source is a woman aged 25 to 39 in good health. Sequenced material: blood. The chain links TRBV2 to TRBJ1-2, with D perhaps TRBD1 (5 bases). The CDR3 reads CASSGTVGGGYTF. As DNA, the CDR3 is TGTGCCAGCAGTGGGACGGTCGGGGGTGGCTACACCTTC. The full variable domain, its missing parts supplied by reference TRBV2 and TRBJ1-2, is EPEVTQTPSHQVTQMGQEVILRCVPISNHLYFYWYRQILGQKVEFLVSFYNNEISEKSEIFDDQFSVERPDGSNFTLKIRSTKLEDSAMYFCASSGTVGGGYTFGSGTRLTVV.